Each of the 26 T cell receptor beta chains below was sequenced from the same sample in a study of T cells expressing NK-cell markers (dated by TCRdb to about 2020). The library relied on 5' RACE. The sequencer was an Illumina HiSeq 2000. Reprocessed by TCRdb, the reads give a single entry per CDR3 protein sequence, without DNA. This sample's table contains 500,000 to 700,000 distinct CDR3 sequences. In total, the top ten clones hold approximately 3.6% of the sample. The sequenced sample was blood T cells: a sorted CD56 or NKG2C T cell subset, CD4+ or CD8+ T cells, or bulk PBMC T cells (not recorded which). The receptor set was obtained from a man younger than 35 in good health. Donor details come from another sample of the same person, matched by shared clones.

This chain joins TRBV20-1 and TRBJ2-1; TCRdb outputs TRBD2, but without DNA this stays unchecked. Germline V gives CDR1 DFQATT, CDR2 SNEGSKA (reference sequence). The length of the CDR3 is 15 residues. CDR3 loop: CSASGLAGVRSEQFF.

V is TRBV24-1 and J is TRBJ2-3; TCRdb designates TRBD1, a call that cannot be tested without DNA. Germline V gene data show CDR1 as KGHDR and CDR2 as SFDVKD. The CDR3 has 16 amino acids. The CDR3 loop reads CATSGGQGGSTDTQYF.

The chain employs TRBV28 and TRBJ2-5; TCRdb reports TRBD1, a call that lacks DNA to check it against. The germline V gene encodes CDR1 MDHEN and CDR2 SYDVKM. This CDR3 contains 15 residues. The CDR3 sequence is CASSKPTTGRETQYF.

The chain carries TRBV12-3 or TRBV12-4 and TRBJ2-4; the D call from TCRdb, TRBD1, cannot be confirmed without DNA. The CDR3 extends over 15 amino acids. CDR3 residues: CASSSQGMGKNIQYF.

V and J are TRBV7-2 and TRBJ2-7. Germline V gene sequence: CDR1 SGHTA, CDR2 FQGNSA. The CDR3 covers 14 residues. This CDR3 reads CASSLKHSNYEQYF.

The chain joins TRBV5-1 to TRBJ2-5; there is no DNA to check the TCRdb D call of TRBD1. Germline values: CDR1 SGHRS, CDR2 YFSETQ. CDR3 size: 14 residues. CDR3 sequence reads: CASSSWTGDETQYF.

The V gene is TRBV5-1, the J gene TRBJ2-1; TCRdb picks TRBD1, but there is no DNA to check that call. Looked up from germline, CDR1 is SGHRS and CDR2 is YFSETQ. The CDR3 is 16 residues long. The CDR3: CASSLAGTPSPNEQFF.

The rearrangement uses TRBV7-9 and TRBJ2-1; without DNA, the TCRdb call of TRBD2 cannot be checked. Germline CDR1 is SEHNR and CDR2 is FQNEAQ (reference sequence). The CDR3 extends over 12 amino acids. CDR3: CASSPLSDEQFF. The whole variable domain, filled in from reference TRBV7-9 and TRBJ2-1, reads DTGVSQNPRHKITKRGQNVTFRCDPISEHNRLYWYRQTLGQGPEFLTYFQNEAQLEKSRLLSDRFSAERPKGSFSTLEIQRTEQGDSAMYLCASSPLSDEQFFGPGTRLTVL.

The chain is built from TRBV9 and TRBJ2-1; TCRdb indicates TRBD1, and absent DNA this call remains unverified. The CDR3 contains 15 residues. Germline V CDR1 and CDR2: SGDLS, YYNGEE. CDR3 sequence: CASTQGGEELSEQFF.

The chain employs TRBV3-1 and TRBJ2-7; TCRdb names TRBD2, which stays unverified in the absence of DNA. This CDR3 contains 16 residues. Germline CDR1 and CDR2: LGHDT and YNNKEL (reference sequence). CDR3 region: CASSPSPGLRGYEQYF.

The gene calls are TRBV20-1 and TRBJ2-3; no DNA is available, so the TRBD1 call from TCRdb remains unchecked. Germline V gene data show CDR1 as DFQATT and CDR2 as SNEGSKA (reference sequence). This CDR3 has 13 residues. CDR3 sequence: CSARDPRGTAQYF.

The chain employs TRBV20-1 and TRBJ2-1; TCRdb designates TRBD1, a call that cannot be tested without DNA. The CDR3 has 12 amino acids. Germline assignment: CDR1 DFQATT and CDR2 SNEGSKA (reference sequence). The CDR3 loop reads CSALGANNEQFF.

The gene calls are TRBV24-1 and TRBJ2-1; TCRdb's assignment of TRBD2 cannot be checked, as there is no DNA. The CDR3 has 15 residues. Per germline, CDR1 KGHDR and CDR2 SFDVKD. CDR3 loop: CATSDSGEGLDEQFF.

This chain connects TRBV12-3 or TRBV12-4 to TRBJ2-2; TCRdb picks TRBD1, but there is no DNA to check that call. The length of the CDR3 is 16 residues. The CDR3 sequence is CASSFQGETNTGELFF.

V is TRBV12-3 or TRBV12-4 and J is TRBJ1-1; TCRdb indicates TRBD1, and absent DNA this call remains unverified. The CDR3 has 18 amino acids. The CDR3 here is CASSLLGGGQRTNTEAFF.

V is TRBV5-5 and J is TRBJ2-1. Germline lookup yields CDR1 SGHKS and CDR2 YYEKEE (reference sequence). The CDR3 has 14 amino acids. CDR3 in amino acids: CASSLVPPYNEQFF.

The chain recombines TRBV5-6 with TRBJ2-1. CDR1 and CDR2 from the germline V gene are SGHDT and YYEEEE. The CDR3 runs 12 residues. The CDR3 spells CASSLDGSWWFF.

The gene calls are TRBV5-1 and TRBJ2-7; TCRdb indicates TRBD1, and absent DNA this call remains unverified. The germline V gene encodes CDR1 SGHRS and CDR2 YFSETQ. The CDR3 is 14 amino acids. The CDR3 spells CASSSTTGTYEQYF.

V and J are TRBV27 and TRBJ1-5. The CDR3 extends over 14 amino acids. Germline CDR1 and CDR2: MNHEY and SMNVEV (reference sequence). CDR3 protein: CASSLNRADQPQHF.

The CDR3 reads CASSSNLGTSGRYEQYF. The chain recombines TRBV6-5 with TRBJ2-7; TCRdb returns TRBD2, unconfirmable since there is no DNA. The length of the CDR3 is 17 residues. Germline CDR1 is MNHEY and CDR2 is SVGAGI.

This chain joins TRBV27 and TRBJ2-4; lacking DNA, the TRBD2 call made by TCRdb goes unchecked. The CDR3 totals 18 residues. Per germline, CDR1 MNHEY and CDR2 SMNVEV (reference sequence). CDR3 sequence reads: CASGPGLAERGERNIQYF.

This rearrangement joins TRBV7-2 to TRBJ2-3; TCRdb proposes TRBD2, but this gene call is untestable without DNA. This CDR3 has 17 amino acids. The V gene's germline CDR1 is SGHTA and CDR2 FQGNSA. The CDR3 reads CASSFGLAGGIADTQYF.

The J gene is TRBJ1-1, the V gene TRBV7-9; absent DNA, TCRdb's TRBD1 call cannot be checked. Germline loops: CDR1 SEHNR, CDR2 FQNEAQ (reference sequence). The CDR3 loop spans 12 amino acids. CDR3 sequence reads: CASSPGGGEAFF. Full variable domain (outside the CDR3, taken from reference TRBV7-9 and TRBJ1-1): DTGVSQNPRHKITKRGQNVTFRCDPISEHNRLYWYRQTLGQGPEFLTYFQNEAQLEKSRLLSDRFSAERPKGSFSTLEIQRTEQGDSAMYLCASSPGGGEAFFGQGTRLTVV.

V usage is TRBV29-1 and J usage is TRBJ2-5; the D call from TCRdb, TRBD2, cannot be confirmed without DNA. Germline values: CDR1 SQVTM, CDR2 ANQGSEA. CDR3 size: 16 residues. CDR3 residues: CSVEGASDKGRETQYF.

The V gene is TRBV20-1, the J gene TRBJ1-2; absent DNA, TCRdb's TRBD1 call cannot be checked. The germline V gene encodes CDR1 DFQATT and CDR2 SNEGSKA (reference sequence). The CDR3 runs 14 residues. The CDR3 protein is CSAAGTGGLYGYTF.

The CDR3 is CASMPGLRSSYNEQFF. The chain couples TRBV6-2 or TRBV6-3 to TRBJ2-1; TCRdb's D call, TRBD2, is unchecked because there is no DNA. The germline V gene encodes CDR1 MNHEY and CDR2 SVGEGT. There are 16 residues in the CDR3.